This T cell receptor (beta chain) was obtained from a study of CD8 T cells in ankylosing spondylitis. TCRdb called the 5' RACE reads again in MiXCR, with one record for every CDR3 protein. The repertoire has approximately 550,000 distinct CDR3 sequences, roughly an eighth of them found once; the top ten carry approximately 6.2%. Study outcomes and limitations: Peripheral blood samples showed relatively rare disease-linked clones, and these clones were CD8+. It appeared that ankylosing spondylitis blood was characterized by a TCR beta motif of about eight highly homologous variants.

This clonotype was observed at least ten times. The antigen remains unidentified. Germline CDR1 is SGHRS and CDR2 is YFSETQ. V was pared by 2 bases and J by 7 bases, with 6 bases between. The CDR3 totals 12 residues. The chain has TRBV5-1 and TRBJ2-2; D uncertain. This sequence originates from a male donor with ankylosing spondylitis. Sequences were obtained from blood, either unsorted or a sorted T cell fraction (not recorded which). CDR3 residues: CASSLQLGELFF. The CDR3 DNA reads TGCGCCAGCAGCTTACAGCTCGGGGAGCTGTTTTTT.